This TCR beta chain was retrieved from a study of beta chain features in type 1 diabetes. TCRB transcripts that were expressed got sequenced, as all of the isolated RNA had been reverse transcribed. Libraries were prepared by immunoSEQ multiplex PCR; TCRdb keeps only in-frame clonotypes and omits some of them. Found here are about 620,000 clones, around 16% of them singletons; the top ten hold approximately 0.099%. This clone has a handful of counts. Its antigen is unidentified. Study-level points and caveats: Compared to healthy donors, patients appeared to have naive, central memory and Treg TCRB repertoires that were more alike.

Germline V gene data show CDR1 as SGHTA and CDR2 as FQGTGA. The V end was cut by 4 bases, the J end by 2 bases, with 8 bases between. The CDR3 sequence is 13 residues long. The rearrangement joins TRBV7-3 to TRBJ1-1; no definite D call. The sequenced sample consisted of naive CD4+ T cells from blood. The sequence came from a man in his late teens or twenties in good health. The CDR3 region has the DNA TGTGCCAGCAGCTCCACATCTAACACTGAAGCTTTCTTT. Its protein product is CASSSTSNTEAFF.